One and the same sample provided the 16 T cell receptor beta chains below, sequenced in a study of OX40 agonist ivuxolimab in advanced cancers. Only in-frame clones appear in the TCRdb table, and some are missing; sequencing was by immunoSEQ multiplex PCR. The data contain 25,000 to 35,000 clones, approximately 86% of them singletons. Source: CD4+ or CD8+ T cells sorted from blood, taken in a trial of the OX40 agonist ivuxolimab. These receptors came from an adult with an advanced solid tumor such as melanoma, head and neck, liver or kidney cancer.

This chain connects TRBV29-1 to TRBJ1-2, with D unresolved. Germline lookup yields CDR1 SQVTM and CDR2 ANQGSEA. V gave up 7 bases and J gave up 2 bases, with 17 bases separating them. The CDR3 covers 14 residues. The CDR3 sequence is CSAQDTMGNYGYTF. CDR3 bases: TGCAGCGCCCAAGACACCATGGGCAACTATGGCTACACCTTC.

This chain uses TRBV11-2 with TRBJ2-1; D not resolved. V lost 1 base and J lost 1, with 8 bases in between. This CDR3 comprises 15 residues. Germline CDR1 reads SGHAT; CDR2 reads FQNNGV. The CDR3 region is CASSLGPLSYNEQFF. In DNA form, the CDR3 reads TGTGCCAGCAGCTTAGGTCCACTATCCTACAATGAGCAGTTCTTC.

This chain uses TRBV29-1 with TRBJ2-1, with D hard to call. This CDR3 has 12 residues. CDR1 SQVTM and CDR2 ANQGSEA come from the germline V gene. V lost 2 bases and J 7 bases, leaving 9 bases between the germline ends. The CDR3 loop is CSVEPPFNEQFF. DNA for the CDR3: TGCAGCGTTGAACCCCCATTTAATGAGCAGTTCTTC.

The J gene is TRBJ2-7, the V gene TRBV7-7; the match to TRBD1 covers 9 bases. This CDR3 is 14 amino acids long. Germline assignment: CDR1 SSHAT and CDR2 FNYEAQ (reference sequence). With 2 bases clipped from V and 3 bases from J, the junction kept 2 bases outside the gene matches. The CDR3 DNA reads TGTGCCAGCAGCTTAAGGACAGGGGACTACGAGCAGTACTTC. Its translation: CASSLRTGDYEQYF.

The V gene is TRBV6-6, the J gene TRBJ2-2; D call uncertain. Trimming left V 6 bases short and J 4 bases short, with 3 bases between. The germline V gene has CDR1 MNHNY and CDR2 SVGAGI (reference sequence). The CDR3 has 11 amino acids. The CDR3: CASRLTGELFF. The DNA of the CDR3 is TGTGCCAGCAGACTCACCGGGGAGCTGTTTTTT.

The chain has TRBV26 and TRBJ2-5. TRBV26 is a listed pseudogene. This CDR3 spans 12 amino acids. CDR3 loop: CASSLGRETQYF. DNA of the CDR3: TGTGCCAGCAGTTTAGGGCGAGAGACCCAGTACTTC.

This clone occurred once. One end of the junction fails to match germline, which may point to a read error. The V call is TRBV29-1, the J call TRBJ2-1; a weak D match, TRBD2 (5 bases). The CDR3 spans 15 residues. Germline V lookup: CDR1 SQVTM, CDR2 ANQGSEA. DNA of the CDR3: TGCAGCCTTGAGGAGGTGACGGCCAAGGAGAATGAGCAGTTCTTC. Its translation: CSLEEVTAKENEQFF.

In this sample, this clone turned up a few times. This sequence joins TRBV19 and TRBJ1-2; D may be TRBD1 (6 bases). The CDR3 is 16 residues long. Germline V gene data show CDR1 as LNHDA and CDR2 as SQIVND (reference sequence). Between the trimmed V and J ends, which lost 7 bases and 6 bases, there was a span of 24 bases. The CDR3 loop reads CASTSWIQGITNGYTF. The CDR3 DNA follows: TGTGCCAGTACCTCATGGATACAGGGTATCACAAATGGCTACACCTTC. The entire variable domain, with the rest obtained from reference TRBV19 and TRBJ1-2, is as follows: DGGITQSPKYLFRKEGQNVTLSCEQNLNHDAMYWYRQDPGQGLRLIYYSQIVNDFQKGDIAEGYSVSREKKESFPLTVTSAQKNPTAFYLCASTSWIQGITNGYTFGSGTRLTVV.

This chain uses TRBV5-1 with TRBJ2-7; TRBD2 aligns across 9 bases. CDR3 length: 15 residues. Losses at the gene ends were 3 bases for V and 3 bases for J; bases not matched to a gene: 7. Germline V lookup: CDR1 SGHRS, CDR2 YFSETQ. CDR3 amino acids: CASSSYSGGYYEQYF. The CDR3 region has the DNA TGCGCCAGCAGCTCGTATAGCGGGGGATACTACGAGCAGTACTTC. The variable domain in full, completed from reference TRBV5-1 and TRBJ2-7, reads KAGVTQTPRYLIKTRGQQVTLSCSPISGHRSVSWYQQTPGQGLQFLFEYFSETQRNKGNFPGRFSGRQFSNSRSEMNVSTLELGDSALYLCASSSYSGGYYEQYFGPGTRLTVT.

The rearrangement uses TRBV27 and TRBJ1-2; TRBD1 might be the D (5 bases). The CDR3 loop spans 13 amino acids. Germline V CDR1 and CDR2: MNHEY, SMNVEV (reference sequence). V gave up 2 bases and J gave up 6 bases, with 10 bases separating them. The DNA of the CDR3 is TGTGCCAGCAGTTTAGCAGGGCTGGATGGCTACACCTTC. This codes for CASSLAGLDGYTF.

The CDR3 protein is CASSPRQGLYMDTEAFF. Here the CDR3 DNA reads TGTGCCAGCAGCCCCAGACAGGGATTGTATATGGACACTGAAGCTTTCTTT. The chain recombines TRBV9 with TRBJ1-1; TRBD1 matches 7 bases. From germline, CDR1 is SGDLS and CDR2 YYNGEE. V lost 4 bases and J lost 3; bases outside the gene matches: 15. The CDR3 has 17 residues.

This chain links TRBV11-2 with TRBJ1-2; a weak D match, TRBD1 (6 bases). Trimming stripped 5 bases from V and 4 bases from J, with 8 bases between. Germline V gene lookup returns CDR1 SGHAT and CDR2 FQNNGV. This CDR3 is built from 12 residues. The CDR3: CASSLGGYGYTF. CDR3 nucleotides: TGTGCCAGCAGCCTAGGGGGCTATGGCTACACCTTC.

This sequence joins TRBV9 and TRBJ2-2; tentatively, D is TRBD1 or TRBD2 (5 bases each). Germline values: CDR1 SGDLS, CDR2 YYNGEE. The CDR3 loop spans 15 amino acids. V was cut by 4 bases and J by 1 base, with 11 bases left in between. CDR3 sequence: CASSRSGGNTGELFF. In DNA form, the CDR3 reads TGTGCCAGCAGCCGTAGTGGGGGGAACACCGGGGAGCTGTTTTTT.

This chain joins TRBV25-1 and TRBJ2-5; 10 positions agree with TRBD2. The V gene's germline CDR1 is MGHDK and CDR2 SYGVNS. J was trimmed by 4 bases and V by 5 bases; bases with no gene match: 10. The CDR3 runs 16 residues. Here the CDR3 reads CASSPPGVAGGETQYF. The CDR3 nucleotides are TGTGCCAGCAGTCCCCCCGGGGTAGCGGGAGGAGAGACCCAGTACTTC.

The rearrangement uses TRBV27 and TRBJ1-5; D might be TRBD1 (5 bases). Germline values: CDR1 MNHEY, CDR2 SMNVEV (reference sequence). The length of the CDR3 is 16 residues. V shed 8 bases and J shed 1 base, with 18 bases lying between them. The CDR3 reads CASPLGQGKSNQPQHF. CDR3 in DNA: TGTGCCAGCCCATTGGGGCAGGGTAAGAGCAATCAGCCCCAGCATTTT.

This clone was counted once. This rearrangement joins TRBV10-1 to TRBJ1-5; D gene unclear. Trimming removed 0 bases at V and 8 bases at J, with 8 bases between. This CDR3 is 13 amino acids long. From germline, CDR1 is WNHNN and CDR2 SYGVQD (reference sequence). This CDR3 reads CASSESSGKPQHF. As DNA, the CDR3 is TGCGCCAGCAGTGAGTCATCGGGGAAGCCCCAGCATTTT.